The 14 T cell receptor beta chains presented below share a single source sample, sequenced in a study of shared clonotypes between healthy human individuals. Sequenced by immunoSEQ multiplex PCR; TCRdb stores in-frame clones only, minus some. The sample has 2,500,000 or so clones, around 94% seen once; the top ten hold 0.11% to 0.15%. Sequencing used naive CD4+ T cells sorted from blood. This sample's subset: CD45RA+ positively selected. These receptors were collected from a man younger than 35 in good health.

With respect to this clone: Other DNA sequences within the sample encode an identical CDR3. J is TRBJ1-2 and V is TRBV28; D remains unclear. V was cut by 6 bases and J by 5 bases, with 10 bases left in between. This CDR3 comprises 12 residues. Germline V gives CDR1 MDHEN, CDR2 SYDVKM. As DNA, the CDR3 is TGTGCCAGCAGCCTTTCTTCTTATGGCTACACCTTC. Amino acids: CASSLSSYGYTF.

This CDR3 is CASSQDLASGENTQYF. The CDR3 DNA reads as TGCGCCAGCAGCCAAGATCTTGCTAGCGGAGAGAATACGCAGTATTTT. The J gene is TRBJ2-3, the V gene TRBV4-1, with TRBD2 matching over 7 bases. V trimming: 0 bases; J trimming: 7 bases; junction bases outside the gene matches: 10. The V gene's germline CDR1 is MGHRA and CDR2 YSYEKL. The CDR3 runs 16 residues.

V is TRBV9 and J is TRBJ2-7, with a tentative D call TRBD2 (6 bases). CDR3 length: 16 amino acids. Germline V CDR1 and CDR2: SGDLS, YYNGEE. The V and J ends lost 3 bases and 5 bases respectively, with 21 bases between them. CDR3 nucleotide sequence: TGTGCCAGCAGCGCAACCGGGACTCATATGGGGCACGAGCAGTACTTC. Its protein is CASSATGTHMGHEQYF.

The V gene is TRBV10-3, the J gene TRBJ1-1; D might be TRBD1 (6 bases). V was clipped by 5 bases and J by 0 bases, with 13 bases between them. The germline CDR1 and CDR2 sequences are ENHRY and SYGVKD. This CDR3 has 15 residues. CDR3 residues: CAISPQGRMNTEAFF. The CDR3 DNA reads TGTGCCATCAGTCCACAGGGAAGGATGAACACTGAAGCTTTCTTT.

This rearrangement joins TRBV4-2 to TRBJ2-5; no definite D call. The germline V gene has CDR1 LGHNA and CDR2 YNFKEQ. V lost 0 bases to trimming and J lost 5 bases, with 16 bases between them. The CDR3 has 16 amino acids. CDR3 sequence (DNA): TGTGCCAGCAGCCAAGATAACGCGGCCCAAGGGGAGACCCAGTACTTC. Translating gives CASSQDNAAQGETQYF.

The chain joins TRBV4-2 to TRBJ1-2; weak D call: TRBD1 (5 bases). V dropped 2 bases and J dropped 8 bases, with 15 bases sitting between them. From germline, CDR1 is LGHNA and CDR2 YNFKEQ. This CDR3 region has 14 residues. The CDR3 sequence: CASSQQQDGSGYTF. The CDR3 DNA follows: TGTGCCAGCAGCCAACAACAGGACGGATCGGGCTACACCTTC.

This rearrangement joins TRBV7-9 to TRBJ1-4; D unresolved. This CDR3 spans 12 amino acids. CDR1 and CDR2 from the germline V gene are SEHNR and FQNEAQ (reference sequence). The V end lost 5 bases, the J end lost 8 bases, and 9 bases lay between the germline ends. CDR3 protein: CASSALGEKLFF. CDR3 DNA sequence: TGTGCCAGCAGCGCCCTCGGGGAAAAACTGTTTTTT.

The genes are TRBV7-9 and TRBJ1-6; maybe TRBD1 (5 bases). V gave up 3 bases and J gave up 6 bases, with 15 bases separating them. Looked up from germline, CDR1 is SEHNR and CDR2 is FQNEAQ (reference sequence). The CDR3 spans 16 residues. For the CDR3, the DNA is TGTGCCAGCAGCTTTAACCTGGGGCAGGGTAATTCACCCCTCCACTTT. It is translated as CASSFNLGQGNSPLHF.

This sequence joins TRBV7-2 and TRBJ2-7, with 11 bases identical to TRBD2. Trimming took 5 bases from V and 3 from J; bases not matched to a gene: 6. CDR3 size: 15 residues. Per the germline V gene, CDR1 is SGHTA and CDR2 is FQGNSA. CDR3 sequence reads: CASSRVSGRDYEQYF. The CDR3 DNA follows: TGTGCCAGCAGCAGGGTTAGCGGGAGGGACTACGAGCAGTACTTC.

This chain uses TRBV2 with TRBJ2-3, with 9 positions matching TRBD1. The germline gives CDR1 SNHLY, CDR2 FYNNEI. Losses at the gene ends were 5 bases for V and 6 bases for J; bases not matched to a gene: 3. The CDR3 covers 13 residues. The CDR3 sequence: CASSLDRGDTQYF. The CDR3 bases are TGTGCCAGCAGTCTGGACAGGGGTGATACGCAGTATTTT.

The V and J genes are TRBV10-1 and TRBJ2-1, with 9 bases that match TRBD2. CDR1 is WNHNN, CDR2 SYGVQD, per germline (reference sequence). The CDR3 contains 14 residues. Unmatched junction bases numbered 5, after V lost 5 bases and J lost 6 bases. CDR3 residues: CASSRTSVGNEQFF. In nucleotides, the CDR3 is TGCGCCAGCAGTCGGACTAGCGTTGGCAATGAGCAGTTCTTC.

CDR3 DNA sequence: TGTGCCAGCAGCCGTGTCGGGGGCGGCTACACCTTC. This gives the protein CASSRVGGGYTF. The V gene is TRBV5-8, the J gene TRBJ1-2, with D possibly matching TRBD1 (6 bases). The CDR3 has 12 amino acids. The V end lost 4 bases, the J end lost 8 bases, and 12 bases lay between the germline ends. CDR1 and CDR2 (germline): SGHTS, YDEGEE.

The table lists this clone with a few counts. V usage is TRBV6-1 and J usage is TRBJ1-1; D is ambiguous. The CDR3 consists of 14 residues. From germline, CDR1 is MNHNS and CDR2 SASEGT. V lost 10 bases and J 0 bases, leaving 15 bases between the germline ends. The CDR3 region has the DNA TGTGCCACCGAACCACAGCCTTTGAACACTGAAGCTTTCTTT. It is translated as CATEPQPLNTEAFF.

This chain connects TRBV2 to TRBJ2-7; D might be TRBD2 (6 bases). The germline V and J ends were trimmed by 6 bases and 6 bases, with 12 bases remaining between them. Germline CDR1 SNHLY, CDR2 FYNNEI. The CDR3 loop spans 12 amino acids. CDR3 nucleotides: TGTGCCAGCAGGCAGGAGGGGCTCGAGCAGTACTTC. Amino acid sequence: CASRQEGLEQYF.